These 7 T cell receptor beta chains were sequenced from one sample in a study of shared clonotypes between healthy human individuals. TCRdb's table, derived via immunoSEQ multiplex PCR, lists solely in-frame clones and lacks some. The sample lists roughly 2,300,000 clones, about nine tenths occurring once. Material for sequencing was naive CD4+ T cells from PBMCs. This sample's subset: CD45RA+ positively selected. Receptors originate from a man younger than 35 in good health. Some clones in this sample may be carry-over from other donors' samples.

The chain is built from TRBV28 and TRBJ2-7; 8 nucleotides match TRBD1. The CDR3 sequence is 14 residues long. Trimming removed 5 bases from V and 3 bases from J; junction bases left unmatched: 6. Germline V CDR1 and CDR2: MDHEN, SYDVKM. This CDR3 reads CASSQQGGGYEQYF. For the CDR3, the DNA is TGTGCCAGCAGTCAACAGGGGGGCGGCTACGAGCAGTACTTC.

The rearrangement joins TRBV4-1 to TRBJ1-4, with a tentative D call TRBD1 (6 bases). From germline, CDR1 is MGHRA and CDR2 YSYEKL. This CDR3 is 16 amino acids long. V lost 0 bases and J 8 bases, leaving 16 bases between the germline ends. CDR3 in amino acids: CASSQESGATGEKLFF. CDR3 in DNA: TGCGCCAGCAGCCAAGAGTCGGGGGCAACGGGGGAAAAACTGTTTTTT.

This chain joins TRBV11-2 and TRBJ2-3, with TRBD1 matching 9 bases. V dropped 1 base and J dropped 2; count of bases not matched to a gene: 4. CDR1 is SGHAT, CDR2 FQNNGV, per germline. The CDR3 covers 16 residues. The CDR3 DNA follows: TGTGCCAGCAGCTTAGTACAGGGGGCCCCCACAGATACGCAGTATTTT. It codes for CASSLVQGAPTDTQYF.

J is TRBJ1-2 and V is TRBV7-9; 7 bases fit TRBD1. Trimming removed 2 bases from V and 3 bases from J; junction bases left unmatched: 18. The CDR3 is 19 residues long. CDR1 is SEHNR and CDR2 is FQNEAQ in the germline V gene (reference sequence). The CDR3 here is CASSLYPLGQQTTDYGYTF. The CDR3 DNA reads TGTGCCAGCAGCTTATACCCCCTGGGACAGCAAACCACCGACTATGGCTACACCTTC.

This clone came up once. The chain links TRBV6-1 to TRBJ1-3; D ambiguous. The length of the CDR3 is 14 residues. V gave up 8 bases and J gave up 0 bases, with 11 bases separating them. The germline gives CDR1 MNHNS, CDR2 SASEGT. The CDR3 protein is CASQTSASGNTIYF. The CDR3 nucleotides are TGTGCCAGCCAAACCTCCGCCTCTGGAAACACCATATATTTT.

The chain uses TRBV10-3 and TRBJ2-3, with D perhaps given as TRBD1 or TRBD2 (5 bases each). Trimming removed 4 bases from V and 4 bases from J, with 9 bases in between. Germline CDR1 ENHRY, CDR2 SYGVKD. The CDR3 consists of 13 residues. CDR3 in amino acids: CAISVGPPDTQYF. CDR3 coding DNA: TGTGCCATCAGTGTGGGACCTCCAGATACGCAGTATTTT.

This clone was seen more than once but under ten times. This rearrangement joins TRBV7-9 to TRBJ1-5, with D tentatively TRBD1 (6 bases). CDR1 is SEHNR, CDR2 FQNEAQ, per germline (reference sequence). CDR3 size: 15 residues. Trimming shortened V by 1 base and J by 0 bases, and 7 bases separated the two germline ends. This CDR3 is CASSLGQDSNQPQHF. DNA for the CDR3: TGTGCCAGCAGCTTAGGACAGGATAGCAATCAGCCCCAGCATTTT.